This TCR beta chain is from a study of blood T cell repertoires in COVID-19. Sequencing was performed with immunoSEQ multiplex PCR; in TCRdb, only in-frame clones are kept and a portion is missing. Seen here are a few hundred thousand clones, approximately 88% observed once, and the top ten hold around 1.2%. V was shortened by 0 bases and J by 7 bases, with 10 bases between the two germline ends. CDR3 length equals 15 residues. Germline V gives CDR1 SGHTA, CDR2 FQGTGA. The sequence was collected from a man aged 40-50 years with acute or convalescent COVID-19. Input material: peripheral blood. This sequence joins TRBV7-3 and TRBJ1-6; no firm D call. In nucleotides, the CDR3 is TGTGCCAGCAGCTTAACGCGAGAGAGAAATTCACCCCTCCACTTT. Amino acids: CASSLTRERNSPLHF.